This T cell receptor beta chain was recovered during a study of identical twins. Per germline, CDR1 DFQATT and CDR2 SNEGSKA (reference sequence). The ends were cut back, 0 bases at V and 11 bases at J, with 10 bases in the middle. This CDR3 region has 11 residues. Study-wide results and limits: Within twin pairs, the out-of-frame alpha sequences they shared showed excess low generation probability. Weaker excess twin sharing was observed in beta out-of-frame sequences. There is a chance that invariant MAIT and iNKT cells partially muddied zero-insertion analyses.

Via MiXCR, TCRdb re-called the 5' RACE reads, giving one row per CDR3 protein. The sample has 400,000 to 550,000 distinct CDR3 sequences, roughly a quarter seen once. In regard to this clonotype: Its target is not known.

The same data also contributed to another study, on T cells expressing NK-cell markers.

V gene TRBV20-1 combines with J gene TRBJ1-1; D remains unclear. This clonotype was obtained from a woman aged 18-29 years in good health. The sequenced sample was CD4+ T cells sorted from blood. The CDR3 DNA sequence: TGCAGTGCTAGAGATCAAAGGGCGGCTTTCTTT. It encodes CSARDQRAAFF.